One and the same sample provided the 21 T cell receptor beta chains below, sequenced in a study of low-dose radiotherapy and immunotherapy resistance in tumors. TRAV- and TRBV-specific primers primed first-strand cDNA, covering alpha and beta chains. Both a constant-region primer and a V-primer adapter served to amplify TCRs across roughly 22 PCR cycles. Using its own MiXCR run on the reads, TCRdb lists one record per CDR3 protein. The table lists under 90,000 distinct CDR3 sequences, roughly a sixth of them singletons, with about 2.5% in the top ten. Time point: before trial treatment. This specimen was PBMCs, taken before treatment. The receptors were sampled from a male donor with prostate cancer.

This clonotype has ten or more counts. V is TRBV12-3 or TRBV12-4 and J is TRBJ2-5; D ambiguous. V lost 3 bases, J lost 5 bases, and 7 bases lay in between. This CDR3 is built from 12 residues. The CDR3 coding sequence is TGTGCCAGCAGTTTTCCGGCGGAGACCCAGTACTTC. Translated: CASSFPAETQYF.

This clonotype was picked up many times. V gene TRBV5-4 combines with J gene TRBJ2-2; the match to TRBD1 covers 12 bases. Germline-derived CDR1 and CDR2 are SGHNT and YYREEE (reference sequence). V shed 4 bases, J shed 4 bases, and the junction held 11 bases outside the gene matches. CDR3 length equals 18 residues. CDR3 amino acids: CASSPGRGQGASTGELFF. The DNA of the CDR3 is TGTGCCAGCAGCCCCGGAAGGGGACAGGGGGCGAGCACCGGGGAGCTGTTTTTT.

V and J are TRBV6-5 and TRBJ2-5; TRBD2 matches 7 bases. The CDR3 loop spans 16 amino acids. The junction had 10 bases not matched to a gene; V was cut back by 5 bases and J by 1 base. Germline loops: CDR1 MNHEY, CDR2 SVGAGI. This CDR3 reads CASSRSGTNRQETQYF. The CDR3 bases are TGTGCCAGCAGTCGATCCGGGACTAACCGCCAAGAGACCCAGTACTTC.

The CDR3 reads CASSQDPTGTYGYTF. For the CDR3, the DNA is TGCGCCAGCAGCCAAGACCCCACAGGGACCTATGGCTACACCTTC. This sequence joins TRBV4-3 and TRBJ1-2; perhaps TRBD1 as D (6 bases). The V gene's germline CDR1 is LGHNA and CDR2 YSLEER. Trimming left V 0 bases short and J 4 bases short, with 12 bases between. The CDR3 is 15 residues long.

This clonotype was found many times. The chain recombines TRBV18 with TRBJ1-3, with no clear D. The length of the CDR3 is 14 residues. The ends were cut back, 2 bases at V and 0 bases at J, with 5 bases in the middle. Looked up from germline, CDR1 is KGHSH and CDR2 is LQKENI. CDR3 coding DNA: TGTGCCAGCTCACCAGAGAGCTCTGGAAACACCATATATTTT. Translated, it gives CASSPESSGNTIYF.

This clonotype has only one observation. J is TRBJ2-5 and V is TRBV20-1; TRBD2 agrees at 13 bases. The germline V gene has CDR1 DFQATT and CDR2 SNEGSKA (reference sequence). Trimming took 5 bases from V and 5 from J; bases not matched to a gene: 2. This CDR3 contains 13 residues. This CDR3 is CSARLAGGETQYF. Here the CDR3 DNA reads TGCAGTGCTCGACTAGCGGGAGGCGAGACCCAGTACTTC.

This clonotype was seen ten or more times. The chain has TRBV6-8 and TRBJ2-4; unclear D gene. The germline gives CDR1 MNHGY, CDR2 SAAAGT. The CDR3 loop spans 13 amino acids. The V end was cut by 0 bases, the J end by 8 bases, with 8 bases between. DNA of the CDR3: TGTGCCAGCAGTTACTCCCCGCTAGACATTCAGTACTTC. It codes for CASSYSPLDIQYF.

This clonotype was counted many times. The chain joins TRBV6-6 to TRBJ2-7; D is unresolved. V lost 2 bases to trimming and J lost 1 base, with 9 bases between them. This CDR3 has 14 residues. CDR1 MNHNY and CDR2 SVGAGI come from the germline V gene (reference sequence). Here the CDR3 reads CASSYRVFSYEQYF. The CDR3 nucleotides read TGTGCCAGCAGTTACCGGGTTTTTTCCTACGAGCAGTACTTC.

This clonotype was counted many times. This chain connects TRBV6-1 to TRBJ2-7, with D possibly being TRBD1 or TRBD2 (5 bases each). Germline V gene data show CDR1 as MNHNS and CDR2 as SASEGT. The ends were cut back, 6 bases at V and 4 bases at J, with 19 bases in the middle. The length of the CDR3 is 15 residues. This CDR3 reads CASRNPTSGRYEQYF. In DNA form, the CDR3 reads TGTGCCAGCAGAAATCCGACCTCGGGGCGGTACGAGCAGTACTTC.

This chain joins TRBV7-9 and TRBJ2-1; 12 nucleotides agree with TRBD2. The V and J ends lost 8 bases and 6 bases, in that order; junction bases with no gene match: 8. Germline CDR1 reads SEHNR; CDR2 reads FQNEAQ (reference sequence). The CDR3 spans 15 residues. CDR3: CASPSSSGGVNEQFF. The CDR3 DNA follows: TGTGCCAGCCCGAGTTCTAGCGGGGGGGTCAATGAGCAGTTCTTC.

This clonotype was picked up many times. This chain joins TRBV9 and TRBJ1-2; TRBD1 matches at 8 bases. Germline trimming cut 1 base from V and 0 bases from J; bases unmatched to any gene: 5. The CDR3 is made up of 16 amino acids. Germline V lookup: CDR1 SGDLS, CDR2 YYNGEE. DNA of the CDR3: TGTGCCAGCAGCGTACCACGGGACAGGCCTAACTATGGCTACACCTTC. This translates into CASSVPRDRPNYGYTF.

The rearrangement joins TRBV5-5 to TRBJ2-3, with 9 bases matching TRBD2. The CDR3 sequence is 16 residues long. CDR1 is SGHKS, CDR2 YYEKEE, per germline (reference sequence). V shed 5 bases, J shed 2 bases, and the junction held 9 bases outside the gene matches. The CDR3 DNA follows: TGTGCCAGCAGTCCACGCACTAGCGGGCCCACAGATACGCAGTATTTT. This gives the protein CASSPRTSGPTDTQYF.

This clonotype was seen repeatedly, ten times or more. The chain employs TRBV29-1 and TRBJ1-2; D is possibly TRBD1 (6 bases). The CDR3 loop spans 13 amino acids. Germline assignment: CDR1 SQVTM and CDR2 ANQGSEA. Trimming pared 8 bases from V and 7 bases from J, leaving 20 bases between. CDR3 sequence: CSSKAAGVGGYTF. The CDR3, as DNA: TGCAGCTCCAAAGCGGCAGGGGTCGGTGGCTACACCTTC.

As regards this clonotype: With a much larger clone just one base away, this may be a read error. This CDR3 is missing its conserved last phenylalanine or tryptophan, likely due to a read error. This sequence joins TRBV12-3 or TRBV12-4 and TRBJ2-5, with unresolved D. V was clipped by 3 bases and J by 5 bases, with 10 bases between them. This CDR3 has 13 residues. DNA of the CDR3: TGTGCCAGCAGTTTCTTGGGTGCCGAGACCCAGTACTAC. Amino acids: CASSFLGAETQYY.

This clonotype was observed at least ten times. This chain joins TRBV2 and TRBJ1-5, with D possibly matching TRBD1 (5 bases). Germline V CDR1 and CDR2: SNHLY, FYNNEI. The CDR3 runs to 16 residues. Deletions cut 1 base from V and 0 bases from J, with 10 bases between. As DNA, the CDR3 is TGTGCCAGCAGTGAAGACGGGGCGTATAGCAATCAGCCCCAGCATTTT. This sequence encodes CASSEDGAYSNQPQHF.

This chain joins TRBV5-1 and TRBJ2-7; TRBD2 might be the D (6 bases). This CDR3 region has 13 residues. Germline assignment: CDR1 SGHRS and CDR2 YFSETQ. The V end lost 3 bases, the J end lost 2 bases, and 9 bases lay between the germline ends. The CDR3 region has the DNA TGCGCCAGCAGCTCGGAGGGGACCTACGAGCAGTACTTC. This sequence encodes CASSSEGTYEQYF.

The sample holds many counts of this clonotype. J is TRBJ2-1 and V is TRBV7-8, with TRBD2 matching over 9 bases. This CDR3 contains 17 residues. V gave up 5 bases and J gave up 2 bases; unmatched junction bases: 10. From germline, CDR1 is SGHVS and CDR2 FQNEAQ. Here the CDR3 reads CASSLVSAGGTYNEQFF. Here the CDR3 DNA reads TGTGCCAGCAGCCTAGTTTCAGCGGGGGGAACCTACAATGAGCAGTTCTTC.

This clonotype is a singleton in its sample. This CDR3 is CSASAPGANYGYTF. The CDR3 nucleotides are TGCAGCGCCTCTGCCCCGGGAGCTAACTATGGCTACACCTTC. The gene calls are TRBV29-1 and TRBJ1-2; D not certain. CDR1 SQVTM and CDR2 ANQGSEA come from the germline V gene. The CDR3 extends over 14 amino acids. V lost 7 bases to trimming and J lost 0 bases, with 15 bases between them.

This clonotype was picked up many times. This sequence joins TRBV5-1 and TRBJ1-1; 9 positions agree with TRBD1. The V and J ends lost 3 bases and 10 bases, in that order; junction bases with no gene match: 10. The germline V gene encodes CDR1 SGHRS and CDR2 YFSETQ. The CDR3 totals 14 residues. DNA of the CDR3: TGCGCCAGCAGCTCCCCGGGACAGGGTATTCGAGCTTTCTTT. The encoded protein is CASSSPGQGIRAFF. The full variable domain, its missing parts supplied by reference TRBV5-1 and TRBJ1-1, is KAGVTQTPRYLIKTRGQQVTLSCSPISGHRSVSWYQQTPGQGLQFLFEYFSETQRNKGNFPGRFSGRQFSNSRSEMNVSTLELGDSALYLCASSSPGQGIRAFFGQGTRLTVV.

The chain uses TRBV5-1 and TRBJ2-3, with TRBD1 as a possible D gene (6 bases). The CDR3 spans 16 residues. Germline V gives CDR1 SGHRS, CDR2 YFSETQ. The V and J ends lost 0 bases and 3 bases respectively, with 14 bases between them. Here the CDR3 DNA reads TGCGCCAGCAGCTTGGGGGCCCCAGGGGTAACAGATACGCAGTATTTT. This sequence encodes CASSLGAPGVTDTQYF. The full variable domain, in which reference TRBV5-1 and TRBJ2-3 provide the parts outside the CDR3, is KAGVTQTPRYLIKTRGQQVTLSCSPISGHRSVSWYQQTPGQGLQFLFEYFSETQRNKGNFPGRFSGRQFSNSRSEMNVSTLELGDSALYLCASSLGAPGVTDTQYFGPGTRLTVL.

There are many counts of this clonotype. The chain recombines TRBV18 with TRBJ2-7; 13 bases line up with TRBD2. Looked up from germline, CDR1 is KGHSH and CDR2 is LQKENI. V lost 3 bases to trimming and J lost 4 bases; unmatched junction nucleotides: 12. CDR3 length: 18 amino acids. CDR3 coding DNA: TGTGCCAGCTCACCTACGAGGGGACTAGCGGGGACCAAATACGAGCAGTACTTC. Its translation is CASSPTRGLAGTKYEQYF.